This T cell receptor (beta chain) is from a study of OX40 agonist ivuxolimab in advanced cancers. As for the study in general: One patient with hepatocellular carcinoma and two with cutaneous melanoma, three in all, had partial responses.

With respect to this clone: The antigen is undetermined.

Study-level points and caveats: Circulating CD4+ and CD8+ T cells showed clonal expansion by week 6 at 0.1 to 3.0 mg/kg. Specificity for antigen went undetermined in the expanded peripheral T cells. Among the lowest peripheral clonal expansion occurred in 0.1-3.0 mg/kg partial responders.

Clones were read by immunoSEQ multiplex PCR, and TCRdb kept only the in-frame ones, dropping some. The sample holds about 18,000 clones; roughly four fifths are singletons and the top ten take roughly 44%. The origin of this receptor is an adult with an advanced solid tumor such as melanoma, head and neck, liver or kidney cancer. Material: CD4+ or CD8+ T cells sorted from blood, obtained in a trial of the OX40 agonist ivuxolimab.

CDR3 sequence (DNA): TGTGCCAGCAGTCTCGTCTTAATAGGACAGGATAACACTGAAGCTTTCTTT. Translated, it gives CASSLVLIGQDNTEAFF. The chain uses TRBV27 and TRBJ1-1, with 7 bases fitting TRBD1. The germline gives CDR1 MNHEY, CDR2 SMNVEV (reference sequence). CDR3 length equals 17 residues. J gave up 2 bases and V 5 bases, and 14 bases lay outside the gene matches.